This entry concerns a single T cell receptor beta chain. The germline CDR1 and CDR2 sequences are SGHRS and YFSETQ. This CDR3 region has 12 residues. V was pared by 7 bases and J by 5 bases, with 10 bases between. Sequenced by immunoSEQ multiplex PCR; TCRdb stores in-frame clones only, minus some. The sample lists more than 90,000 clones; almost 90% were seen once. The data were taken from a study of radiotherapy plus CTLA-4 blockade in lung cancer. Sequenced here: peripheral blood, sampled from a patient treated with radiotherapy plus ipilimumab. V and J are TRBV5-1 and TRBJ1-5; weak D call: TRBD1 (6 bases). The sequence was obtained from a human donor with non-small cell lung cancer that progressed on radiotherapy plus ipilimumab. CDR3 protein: CASPRGDQPQHF. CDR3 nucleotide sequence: TGCGCCAGCCCCAGGGGAGATCAGCCCCAGCATTTT.